The 20 T cell receptor beta chains below all came from one sample that was sequenced in a study of cytomegalovirus exposure and HLA in healthy donors. The PCR had 60 Vbeta and 13 Jbeta primers. Assay used: immunoSEQ multiplex PCR; TCRdb lists only in-frame clones, some missing. The sample includes about 110,000 clones. The sequenced material came from PBMCs. These TCRs come from a man aged 35-49 years in good health and CMV-seropositive.

V is TRBV4-1 and J is TRBJ2-3, with 9 bases matching TRBD1. This CDR3 is 16 amino acids long. Germline CDR1 MGHRA, CDR2 YSYEKL. J gave up 4 bases and V 4 bases, and 9 bases lay outside the gene matches. This chain's CDR3 is CASSPSDRGEADTQYF. CDR3 nucleotide sequence: TGCGCCAGCAGCCCTTCTGACAGGGGGGAGGCAGATACGCAGTATTTT.

This rearrangement joins TRBV5-6 to TRBJ2-7; D gene unclear. Germline V gene lookup returns CDR1 SGHDT and CDR2 YYEEEE. The CDR3 has 14 amino acids. V was shortened by 2 bases and J by 6 bases, with 15 bases between the two germline ends. The CDR3 protein is CASSFPNAEPEQYF. The DNA for the CDR3 is TGTGCCAGCAGCTTCCCGAACGCGGAGCCCGAGCAGTACTTC. Complete variable domain (other parts from reference TRBV5-6 and TRBJ2-7): DAGVTQSPTHLIKTRGQQVTLRCSPKSGHDTVSWYQQALGQGPQFIFQYYEEEERQRGNFPDRFSGHQFPNYSSELNVNALLLGDSALYLCASSFPNAEPEQYFGPGTRLTVT.

The chain joins TRBV28 to TRBJ2-1; D is perhaps TRBD1 (6 bases). In germline, CDR1 is MDHEN, CDR2 SYDVKM. This CDR3 region has 14 residues. Trimming cost V 8 bases and J 5 bases, with 16 bases left between them. The CDR3 loop is CASVIDRSNNEQFF. CDR3 DNA sequence: TGTGCCAGCGTCATCGACAGGAGTAACAATGAGCAGTTCTTC. Full variable domain (remainder filled in from reference TRBV28 and TRBJ2-1): DVKVTQSSRYLVKRTGEKVFLECVQDMDHENMFWYRQDPGLGLRLIYFSYDVKMKEKGDIPEGYSVSREKKERFSLILESASTNQTSMYLCASVIDRSNNEQFFGPGTRLTVL.

The chain joins TRBV29-1 to TRBJ1-2, with D perhaps matching TRBD1 (5 bases). The ends were cut back, 6 bases at V and 7 bases at J, with 12 bases in the middle. The length of the CDR3 is 11 residues. Germline V lookup: CDR1 SQVTM, CDR2 ANQGSEA. This CDR3 reads CSVEGLFGYTF. The CDR3 DNA follows: TGCAGCGTCGAGGGACTGTTTGGCTACACCTTC.

The chain combines TRBV13 with TRBJ2-7; D is perhaps TRBD1 (7 bases). The CDR3 runs to 13 residues. Germline V gives CDR1 PRHDT, CDR2 FYEKMQ (reference sequence). V lost 6 bases, J lost 5 bases, and 14 bases lay in between. The CDR3 nucleotides are TGTGCCAGCAGGGAGGGGGCGGACGACGAGCAGTACTTC. This codes for CASREGADDEQYF.

The genes are TRBV30 and TRBJ2-6; 8 bases agree with TRBD1. The CDR3 runs to 21 residues. Germline values: CDR1 GTSNPN, CDR2 SVGIG (reference sequence). Unmatched junction bases numbered 20, after V lost 4 bases and J lost 0 bases. The chain's CDR3 is CAWNKDRAMFGGNSGANVLTF. CDR3 DNA sequence: TGTGCCTGGAATAAGGACAGGGCTATGTTCGGCGGGAACTCTGGGGCCAACGTCCTGACTTTC.

The chain has TRBV2 and TRBJ2-1, with 8 bases that match TRBD1. The CDR3 is made up of 14 amino acids. Unmatched junction bases numbered 8, after V lost 6 bases and J lost 7 bases. Germline V gene lookup returns CDR1 SNHLY and CDR2 FYNNEI. CDR3 protein: CASRDRVSGNEQFF. For the CDR3, the DNA is TGTGCCAGCAGGGACAGGGTTTCAGGGAATGAGCAGTTCTTC.

This chain connects TRBV14 to TRBJ2-2, with 9 bases lining up with TRBD2. The germline CDR1 and CDR2 sequences are SGHDN and FVKESK. The CDR3 totals 14 residues. Trimming cost V 2 bases and J 9 bases; bases outside gene matches: 4. The CDR3 DNA reads TGTGCCAGCAGCCAACAAGCGGGAGGCCGGGAGCTGTTTTTT. Translating it yields CASSQQAGGRELFF.

The chain recombines TRBV5-1 with TRBJ1-1; the match to TRBD1 covers 7 bases. The J segment lost 8 bases and the V segment lost 5 bases, leaving 3 bases of the junction unmatched. This CDR3 is built from 11 residues. Germline CDR1 and CDR2: SGHRS and YFSETQ. The CDR3 DNA sequence: TGCGCCAGCAGGGGACAGCTCGAAGCTTTCTTT. Translating gives CASRGQLEAFF.

The J gene is TRBJ2-5, the V gene TRBV15, with TRBD1 as a possible D gene (5 bases). CDR1 and CDR2 from the germline V gene are LNHNV and YYDKDF (reference sequence). V lost 0 bases and J lost 1, with 15 bases in between. The CDR3 runs 17 residues. CDR3 bases: TGTGCCACCAGCAGAGATGGGAAAGGCAGGGCCCAAGAGACCCAGTACTTC. Its protein is CATSRDGKGRAQETQYF.

J is TRBJ2-5 and V is TRBV29-1; 7 nucleotides match TRBD1. Germline CDR1 reads SQVTM; CDR2 reads ANQGSEA. Unmatched junction bases numbered 6, after V lost 0 bases and J lost 5 bases. The CDR3 runs 14 residues. This chain's CDR3 is CSVEEGRGRETQYF. CDR3 nucleotides: TGCAGCGTTGAAGAAGGAAGGGGGCGGGAGACCCAGTACTTC.

The CDR3 loop is CASSATGNPGNTIYF. CDR3 DNA sequence: TGCGCCAGCAGCGCGACAGGGAACCCTGGAAACACCATATATTTT. This chain uses TRBV5-1 with TRBJ1-3, with 7 nucleotides matching TRBD1. The V gene's germline CDR1 is SGHRS and CDR2 YFSETQ. V trimming: 4 bases; J trimming: 2 bases; junction bases outside the gene matches: 6. This CDR3 spans 15 amino acids. The variable domain in full, completed from reference TRBV5-1 and TRBJ1-3, reads KAGVTQTPRYLIKTRGQQVTLSCSPISGHRSVSWYQQTPGQGLQFLFEYFSETQRNKGNFPGRFSGRQFSNSRSEMNVSTLELGDSALYLCASSATGNPGNTIYFGEGSWLTVV.

The chain recombines TRBV18 with TRBJ2-7; D gene uncertain. Per germline, CDR1 KGHSH and CDR2 LQKENI. V shed 3 bases and J shed 1 base, with 16 bases lying between them. The CDR3 runs to 16 residues. In DNA, the CDR3 is TGTGCCAGCTCACCCCCGAGTGGAGAAAATTCCTACGAGCAGTACTTC. It encodes CASSPPSGENSYEQYF.

CDR3 sequence (DNA): TGTGCCAGCACCGAGACAGGGGAACTCGGCTACACCTTC. It specifies CASTETGELGYTF. V gene TRBV6-1 combines with J gene TRBJ1-2; 8 nucleotides align to TRBD1. V was clipped by 7 bases and J by 8 bases; unmatched bases: 9. This CDR3 region has 13 residues. Germline V CDR1 and CDR2: MNHNS, SASEGT.

This rearrangement joins TRBV14 to TRBJ2-1; 7 bases are a match to TRBD2. Per the germline V gene, CDR1 is SGHDN and CDR2 is FVKESK. The V segment lost 1 base and the J segment 3 bases; nucleotides outside the gene matches: 18. CDR3 length: 20 amino acids. The CDR3: CASSQGGAGPSWGVYNEQFF. CDR3 bases: TGTGCCAGCAGCCAAGGAGGAGCGGGGCCGTCCTGGGGGGTCTACAATGAGCAGTTCTTC.

The V gene is TRBV7-6, the J gene TRBJ2-3; 14 bases map to TRBD2. The CDR3 spans 17 residues. V was pared by 5 bases and J by 4 bases, with 8 bases of the junction left unmatched. The germline V gene has CDR1 SGHVS and CDR2 FNYEAQ. The CDR3, as DNA: TGTGCCAGCAGCCGCGGTGGACTAGCGGGAGGCTCAGATACGCAGTATTTT. Its protein product is CASSRGGLAGGSDTQYF.

The V gene is TRBV15, the J gene TRBJ2-7; D is possibly TRBD2 (5 bases). Trimming stripped 8 bases from V and 0 bases from J, with 11 bases between. Germline CDR1 is LNHNV and CDR2 is YYDKDF (reference sequence). The CDR3 has 13 amino acids. For the CDR3, the DNA is TGTGCCACCTCTGTGGGGAGCTCCTACGAGCAGTACTTC. Translating gives CATSVGSSYEQYF.

The chain employs TRBV27 and TRBJ1-1; 7 bases are shared with TRBD1. The CDR3 is 13 residues long. In germline, CDR1 is MNHEY, CDR2 SMNVEV (reference sequence). J lost 7 bases, V lost 2 bases, and 4 bases had no gene match. CDR3 protein: CASSLDRVGEAFF. The CDR3, as DNA: TGTGCCAGCAGTTTAGACAGGGTTGGTGAAGCTTTCTTT.

This chain joins TRBV5-1 and TRBJ2-1; 7 bases match TRBD2. The germline V gene encodes CDR1 SGHRS and CDR2 YFSETQ. The length of the CDR3 is 14 residues. Trimming removed 0 bases from V and 6 bases from J; junction bases left unmatched: 3. The CDR3 sequence: CASSLGREFNEQFF. In DNA, the CDR3 is TGCGCCAGCAGCTTGGGGCGGGAGTTCAATGAGCAGTTCTTC.

The V gene is TRBV7-8, the J gene TRBJ1-2; 8 positions agree with TRBD1. The CDR3 runs 15 residues. Looked up from germline, CDR1 is SGHVS and CDR2 is FQNEAQ. Germline trimming cut 4 bases from V and 0 bases from J; bases unmatched to any gene: 4. The chain's CDR3 is CASSSGTGANYGYTF. CDR3 coding DNA: TGTGCCAGCAGCTCGGGGACAGGAGCTAACTATGGCTACACCTTC.